A single sample is the source of the 12 T cell receptor beta chains below, sequenced in a study of CD8 T cells in ankylosing spondylitis. Study findings and constraints: Seemingly characteristic of ankylosing spondylitis blood was a TCR beta motif consisting of about 8 highly homologous variants.

A single record per CDR3 protein comes from TCRdb applying MiXCR to the 5' RACE reads. The table has under 850,000 distinct CDR3 sequences, roughly 20% seen once. Their antigen targets remain unknown. The sequenced material came from blood, either unsorted or a sorted T cell fraction (not recorded which). These receptors were collected from a male donor with ankylosing spondylitis.

The V call is TRBV12-3 or TRBV12-4, the J call TRBJ1-3; D is perhaps TRBD1 (6 bases). This CDR3 spans 14 amino acids. The V gene lost 0 bases and the J gene lost 8 bases, with 11 bases spanning the gap. The CDR3 sequence: CASSLAEGGDTIYF. The CDR3 DNA is TGTGCCAGCAGTTTAGCTGAAGGGGGGGACACCATATATTTT.

This clonotype was seen a few times. This chain uses TRBV28 with TRBJ2-2; 8 bases match TRBD1. Germline V gene lookup returns CDR1 MDHEN and CDR2 SYDVKM. The V and J ends lost 7 bases and 3 bases, in that order; junction bases with no gene match: 16. The CDR3 contains 18 residues. CDR3 nucleotides: TGTGCCAGCAAAAGTGGGGGCGCCGGGACAGGACACACCGGGGAGCTGTTTTTT. It specifies CASKSGGAGTGHTGELFF.

At least ten counts were recorded for this clonotype. V usage is TRBV12-3 or TRBV12-4 and J usage is TRBJ2-7; D remains unclear. This CDR3 region has 13 residues. Trimming removed 3 bases from V and 6 bases from J, with 12 bases in between. The CDR3 DNA sequence: TGTGCCAGCAGTTTGGCGACATCGGGCGAGCAGTACTTC. Encoded protein: CASSLATSGEQYF.

This clonotype was found a few times. V gene TRBV7-9 combines with J gene TRBJ2-5; tentative D call: TRBD1 (6 bases). V shed 5 bases and J shed 5 bases, with 24 bases lying between them. The germline V gene encodes CDR1 SEHNR and CDR2 FQNEAQ (reference sequence). The CDR3 consists of 17 residues. CDR3 sequence reads: CASSPVGPQGLWETQYF. The DNA for the CDR3 is TGTGCCAGCAGCCCAGTGGGGCCCCAGGGGTTGTGGGAGACCCAGTACTTC.

This clonotype was detected a few times. The chain uses TRBV12-3 or TRBV12-4 and TRBJ2-7, with 7 bases aligning to TRBD2. The CDR3 has 16 residues. V trimming: 5 bases; J trimming: 5 bases; junction bases outside the gene matches: 15. Here the CDR3 DNA reads TGTGCCAGCAGTCGCATAACGACTAGCTACGCCCACGAGCAGTACTTC. Protein: CASSRITTSYAHEQYF.

This clonotype was counted only a few times. The CDR3 coding sequence is TGCGCCAGCAGCCGGGTAGCGGGAGCAATCCCAGAGACCCAGTACTTC. Translating gives CASSRVAGAIPETQYF. The V and J genes are TRBV4-1 and TRBJ2-5; 9 bases line up with TRBD2. Germline V CDR1 and CDR2: MGHRA, YSYEKL. The CDR3 is made up of 16 amino acids. Losses at the gene ends were 4 bases for V and 4 bases for J; bases not matched to a gene: 10.

The J gene is TRBJ2-7, the V gene TRBV2; TRBD2 matches at 9 bases. Germline V gene sequence: CDR1 SNHLY, CDR2 FYNNEI. Germline trimming cut 6 bases from V and 2 bases from J; bases unmatched to any gene: 8. The CDR3 runs 15 residues. The CDR3 loop is CASSRAGGSAYEQYF. The CDR3 region has the DNA TGTGCCAGCAGCCGAGCGGGGGGTTCCGCCTACGAGCAGTACTTC.

The chain employs TRBV6-5 and TRBJ2-5; 11 positions agree with TRBD1. V trimming: 1 base; J trimming: 5 bases; junction bases outside the gene matches: 6. CDR3 length equals 16 residues. Per germline, CDR1 MNHEY and CDR2 SVGAGI. The CDR3 coding sequence is TGTGCCAGCAGTTACTTATTGGACAGGGGGCTTGAGACCCAGTACTTC. Translating gives CASSYLLDRGLETQYF.

This clonotype was seen a few times. The J gene is TRBJ2-7, the V gene TRBV5-1; D not certain. Germline lookup yields CDR1 SGHRS and CDR2 YFSETQ. The CDR3 has 13 amino acids. Trimming cost V 0 bases and J 3 bases, with 7 bases left between them. CDR3: CASSLAQDYEQYF. The CDR3 DNA reads as TGCGCCAGCAGCTTGGCGCAGGACTACGAGCAGTACTTC.

Notes on this clonotype: One end of the junction varies from germline; a read error may be responsible. The rearrangement links TRBV20-1 to TRBJ2-1; maybe TRBD2 (6 bases). CDR3 size: 16 residues. The germline V gene has CDR1 DFQATT and CDR2 SNEGSKA (reference sequence). CDR3 sequence reads: CCARDPFGTRYNEQFF. The CDR3 DNA sequence: TGCTGTGCTAGAGATCCATTCGGGACTCGATACAATGAGCAGTTCTTC.

The table lists this clonotype with a few counts. The DNA for the CDR3 is TGTGCCAGCGCTAGGACTAGCGCCTACAATGAGCAGTTCTTC. It is translated as CASARTSAYNEQFF. This chain uses TRBV7-8 with TRBJ2-1, with 9 bases that match TRBD2. J lost 2 bases, V lost 8 bases, and 4 bases had no gene match. Germline V gene lookup returns CDR1 SGHVS and CDR2 FQNEAQ. The CDR3 consists of 14 residues.

This clonotype turned up a few times. CDR3 loop: CSARITGRGGYTF. CDR3 nucleotide sequence: TGCAGTGCTAGAATCACAGGGAGAGGTGGCTACACCTTC. The V gene is TRBV20-1, the J gene TRBJ1-2, with D tentatively TRBD1 (6 bases). V lost 2 bases to trimming and J lost 7 bases, with 14 bases between them. Germline assignment: CDR1 DFQATT and CDR2 SNEGSKA (reference sequence). The CDR3 length is 13 residues.